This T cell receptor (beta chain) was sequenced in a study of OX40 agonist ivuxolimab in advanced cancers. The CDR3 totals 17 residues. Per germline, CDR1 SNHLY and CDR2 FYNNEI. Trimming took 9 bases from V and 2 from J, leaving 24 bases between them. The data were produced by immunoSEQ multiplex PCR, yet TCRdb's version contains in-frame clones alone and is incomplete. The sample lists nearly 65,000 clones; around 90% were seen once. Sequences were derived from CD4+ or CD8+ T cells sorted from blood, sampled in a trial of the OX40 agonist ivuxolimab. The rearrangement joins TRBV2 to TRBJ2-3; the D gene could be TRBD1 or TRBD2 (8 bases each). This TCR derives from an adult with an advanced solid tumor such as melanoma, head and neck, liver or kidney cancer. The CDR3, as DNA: TGTGCCAGGACAGGGGCGGGTAGCGGGGCAGTCACAGATACGCAGTATTTT. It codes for CARTGAGSGAVTDTQYF.